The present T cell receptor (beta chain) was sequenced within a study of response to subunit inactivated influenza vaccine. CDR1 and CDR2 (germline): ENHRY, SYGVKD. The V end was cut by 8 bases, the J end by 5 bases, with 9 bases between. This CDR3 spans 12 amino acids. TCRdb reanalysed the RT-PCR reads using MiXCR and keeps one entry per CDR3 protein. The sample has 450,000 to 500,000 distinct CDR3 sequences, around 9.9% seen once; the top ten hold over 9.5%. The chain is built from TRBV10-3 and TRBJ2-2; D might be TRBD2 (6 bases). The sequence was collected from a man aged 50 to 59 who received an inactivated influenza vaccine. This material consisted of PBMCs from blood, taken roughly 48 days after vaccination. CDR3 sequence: CAILGRTGELFF. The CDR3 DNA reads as TGTGCCATCCTTGGGAGGACCGGGGAGCTGTTTTTT.